A selection of T cell receptor beta chains follows, all from one sample in a study of blood T cell repertoires in COVID-19. This table comes from immunoSEQ multiplex PCR, and its TCRdb copy is limited to in-frame clones, with some not included. The sample yields some 230,000 clones, approximately 78% seen once. The sequenced sample consisted of peripheral blood. The receptors shown here come from a woman of 80 years or more with COVID-19, enrolled during active disease. CDR3s include the opening cysteine and the closing phenylalanine or tryptophan. Each record gives: J gene, D gene, clone size, V gene, CDR3 length, CDR3 protein, CDR3 DNA. D genes are given only for firm matches. Some rows have no size entry. The others give once, few or many, or a class for an expanded clone.

j_call: TRBJ2-5; d_call: TRBD2; clone_size: -; v_call: TRBV5-1; cdr3_length: 18; cdr3_aa: CASSLAGTSGRRAETQYF; cdr3_nt: TGCGCCAGCAGTCTAGCCGGGACTAGCGGGAGGAGGGCGGAGACCCAGTACTTC
j_call: TRBJ2-7; d_call: TRBD2; clone_size: once; v_call: TRBV7-2; cdr3_length: 13; cdr3_aa: CASSPRGAYEQYF; cdr3_nt: TGTGCCAGCAGCCCCCGGGGGGCCTACGAGCAGTACTTC
j_call: TRBJ2-3; d_call: TRBD2; clone_size: -; v_call: TRBV5-1; cdr3_length: 15; cdr3_aa: CASSLVGTSPDTQYF; cdr3_nt: TGCGCCAGCAGCTTAGTCGGGACTAGCCCAGATACGCAGTATTTT
j_call: TRBJ1-1; d_call: -; clone_size: -; v_call: TRBV15; cdr3_length: 14; cdr3_aa: CATSQVGRSTEAFF; cdr3_nt: TGTGCCACCAGCCAGGTAGGGAGGAGCACTGAAGCTTTCTTT
j_call: TRBJ2-7; d_call: TRBD1; clone_size: -; v_call: TRBV24-1; cdr3_length: 15; cdr3_aa: CATFNRGQNSYEQYF; cdr3_nt: TGTGCCACGTTTAACCGGGGACAGAACTCCTACGAGCAGTACTTC
j_call: TRBJ1-2; d_call: -; clone_size: -; v_call: TRBV28; cdr3_length: 15; cdr3_aa: CASSSLGSDSYGYTF; cdr3_nt: TGTGCCAGCAGTTCACTCGGGTCTGACAGTTATGGCTACACCTTC
j_call: TRBJ2-5; d_call: -; clone_size: -; v_call: TRBV11-2; cdr3_length: 14; cdr3_aa: CASSLQARQETQYF; cdr3_nt: TGTGCCAGCAGCTTACAGGCCCGGCAAGAGACCCAGTACTTC
j_call: TRBJ2-1; d_call: -; clone_size: -; v_call: TRBV5-1; cdr3_length: 14; cdr3_aa: CASSGGSRDDEQFF; cdr3_nt: TGCGCCAGCAGCGGAGGGAGCCGGGACGATGAGCAGTTCTTC
j_call: TRBJ1-1; d_call: -; clone_size: -; v_call: TRBV5-1; cdr3_length: 16; cdr3_aa: CASSVAPGLLNTEAFF; cdr3_nt: TGCGCCAGCAGCGTGGCCCCAGGGCTTTTGAACACTGAAGCTTTCTTT
j_call: TRBJ2-2; d_call: -; clone_size: -; v_call: TRBV7-2; cdr3_length: 15; cdr3_aa: CASSPGETNTGELFF; cdr3_nt: TGTGCCAGCAGCCCAGGGGAGACGAACACCGGGGAGCTGTTTTTT
j_call: TRBJ2-4; d_call: TRBD2; clone_size: -; v_call: TRBV7-2; cdr3_length: 14; cdr3_aa: CASSFSGRTGIQYF; cdr3_nt: TGTGCCAGCAGCTTTAGCGGGAGGACCGGCATTCAGTACTTC